The 9 T cell receptor beta chains reported below all come from one sample, sequenced in a study of T cells in Graves' hyperthyroidism and ophthalmopathy. The TCR beta CDR3 regions underwent amplification using RNA transcripts as the source. The primer set for the first-round RT-PCR of the TCR CDR3 was HTBI. Each CDR3 protein is one row after TCRdb ran MiXCR on the multiplex PCR reads. The sample contains about 180,000 distinct CDR3 sequences, 15% to 20% of which appear only once. Sequenced material: blood. The receptors stem from a woman aged 50 to 60 with Graves' hyperthyroidism.

This clonotype was seen at least ten times. The chain combines TRBV9 with TRBJ1-4; D uncertain. Trimming removed 4 bases at V and 7 bases at J, with 20 bases between. This CDR3 contains 16 residues. The germline V gene encodes CDR1 SGDLS and CDR2 YYNGEE. CDR3 DNA sequence: TGTGCCAGCAGCCGGGCATCGGGTGGGCGCAGTGAAAAACTGTTTTTT. Protein product: CASSRASGGRSEKLFF.

This clonotype came up many times. The chain uses TRBV7-9 and TRBJ1-1; D perhaps matches TRBD1 (5 bases). Trimming pared 4 bases from V and 11 bases from J, leaving 20 bases between. The CDR3 runs 14 residues. CDR1 is SEHNR and CDR2 is FQNEAQ in the germline V gene (reference sequence). The DNA for the CDR3 is TGTGCCAGCAGCTCTCCCTCAAGCGGGGGGAGGGCTTTCTTT. Amino acid sequence: CASSSPSSGGRAFF. Together with reference TRBV7-9 and TRBJ1-1, the CDR3 gives the full variable domain: DTGVSQNPRHKITKRGQNVTFRCDPISEHNRLYWYRQTLGQGPEFLTYFQNEAQLEKSRLLSDRFSAERPKGSFSTLEIQRTEQGDSAMYLCASSSPSSGGRAFFGQGTRLTVV.

This clonotype was detected many times. The chain links TRBV6-5 to TRBJ2-7, with 10 bases identical to TRBD1. The germline CDR1 and CDR2 sequences are MNHEY and SVGAGI. This CDR3 spans 14 amino acids. V shed 2 bases and J 2 bases; nucleotides not matched to a gene: 0. This CDR3 reads CASSYDRGPYEQYF. For the CDR3, the DNA is TGTGCCAGCAGTTACGACAGGGGGCCCTACGAGCAGTACTTC.

This clonotype showed up many times. The CDR3 protein is CSARTGSFRETQYF. The DNA for the CDR3 is TGCAGTGCTAGGACAGGGTCGTTCCGGGAGACCCAGTACTTC. The V gene is TRBV20-1, the J gene TRBJ2-5; 7 positions agree with TRBD1. The CDR3 has 14 residues. V shed 3 bases, J shed 5 bases, and the junction held 9 bases outside the gene matches. Germline V gives CDR1 DFQATT, CDR2 SNEGSKA (reference sequence).

This clonotype was counted at least ten times. CDR3 DNA sequence: TGTGCCAGCAGTGAAGGTCCGGCCCGACTAGAGACCCAGTACTTC. Translating it yields CASSEGPARLETQYF. V gene TRBV6-1 combines with J gene TRBJ2-5; D is unclear. V gave up 1 base and J gave up 4 bases, with 13 bases separating them. This CDR3 is built from 15 residues. Germline CDR1 reads MNHNS; CDR2 reads SASEGT.

The V gene is TRBV19, the J gene TRBJ2-1, with D maybe TRBD2 (5 bases). V gave up 1 base and J gave up 8 bases, with 15 bases separating them. This CDR3 comprises 15 residues. Looked up from germline, CDR1 is LNHDA and CDR2 is SQIVND (reference sequence). CDR3 in DNA: TGTGCCAGTAGTATAGGAGGGTCTCCTAGGGATGAGCAGTTCTTC. It translates to CASSIGGSPRDEQFF.

CDR3 sequence (DNA): TGTGCCAGCAGTTACACGACAGGGACTAATGAAAAACTGTTTTTT. Translating gives CASSYTTGTNEKLFF. The chain links TRBV6-5 to TRBJ1-4; 7 bases line up with TRBD1. Germline V lookup: CDR1 MNHEY, CDR2 SVGAGI. V gave up 2 bases and J gave up 2 bases; unmatched junction bases: 2. The CDR3 consists of 15 residues.

This clonotype was detected many times. V gene TRBV6-1 combines with J gene TRBJ2-3, with D possibly matching TRBD1 (6 bases). The V gene's germline CDR1 is MNHNS and CDR2 SASEGT. Deletions cut 10 bases from V and 0 bases from J, with 14 bases between. The CDR3 is 14 residues long. The CDR3 bases are TGTGCCACGACCCAGGGGTGGAGCACAGATACGCAGTATTTT. Translation: CATTQGWSTDTQYF.

Ten or more counts support this clonotype. The rearrangement joins TRBV5-1 to TRBJ2-2; TRBD2 matches 11 bases. The V and J ends lost 1 base and 2 bases, in that order; junction bases with no gene match: 4. The V gene's germline CDR1 is SGHRS and CDR2 YFSETQ. The CDR3 consists of 17 residues. The CDR3 nucleotides are TGCGCCAGCAGCTTGACACTAGCGGGGGCAAACACCGGGGAGCTGTTTTTT. The encoded protein is CASSLTLAGANTGELFF.